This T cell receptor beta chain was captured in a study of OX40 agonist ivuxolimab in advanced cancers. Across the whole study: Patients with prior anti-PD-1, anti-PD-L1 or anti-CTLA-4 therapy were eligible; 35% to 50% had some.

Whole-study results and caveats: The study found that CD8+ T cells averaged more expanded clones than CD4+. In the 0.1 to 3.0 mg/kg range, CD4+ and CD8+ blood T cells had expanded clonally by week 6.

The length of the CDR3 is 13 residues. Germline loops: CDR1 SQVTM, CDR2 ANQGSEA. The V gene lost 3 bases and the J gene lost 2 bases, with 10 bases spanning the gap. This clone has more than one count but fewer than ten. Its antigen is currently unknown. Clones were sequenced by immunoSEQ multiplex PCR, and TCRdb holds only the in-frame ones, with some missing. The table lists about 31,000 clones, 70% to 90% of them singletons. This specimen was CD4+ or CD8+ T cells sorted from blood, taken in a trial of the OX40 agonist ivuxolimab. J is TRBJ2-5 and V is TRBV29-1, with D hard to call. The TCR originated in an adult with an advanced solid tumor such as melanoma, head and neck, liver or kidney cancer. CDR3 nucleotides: TGCAGCGTTGAGCTCTGGTCGCAAGAGACCCAGTACTTC. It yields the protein CSVELWSQETQYF. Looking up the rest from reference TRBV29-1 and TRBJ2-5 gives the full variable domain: SAVISQKPSRDICQRGTSLTIQCQVDSQVTMMFWYRQQPGQSLTLIATANQGSEATYESGFVIDKFPISRPNLTFSTLTVSNMSPEDSSIYLCSVELWSQETQYFGPGTRLLVL.